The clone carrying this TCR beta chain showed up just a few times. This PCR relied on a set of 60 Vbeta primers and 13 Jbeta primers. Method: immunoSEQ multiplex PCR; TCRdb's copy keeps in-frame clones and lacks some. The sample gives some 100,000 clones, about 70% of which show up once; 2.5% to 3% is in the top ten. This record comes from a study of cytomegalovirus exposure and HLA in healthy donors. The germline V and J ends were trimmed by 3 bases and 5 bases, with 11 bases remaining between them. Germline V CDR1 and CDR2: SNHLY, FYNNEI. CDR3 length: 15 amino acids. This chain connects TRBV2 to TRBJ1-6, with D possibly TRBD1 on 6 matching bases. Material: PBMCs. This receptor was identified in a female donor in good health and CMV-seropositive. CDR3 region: CASSDEGVHNSPLHF. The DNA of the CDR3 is TGTGCCAGCAGTGATGAGGGGGTTCATAATTCACCCCTCCACTTT.